These T cell receptor beta chains were read from a single sample in a study of patients and donors after allogeneic stem cell transplantation. In TCRdb, the RT-PCR reads were re-called with MiXCR into one record per CDR3 protein. The sample lists 110,000 or so distinct CDR3 sequences; approximately 35% were seen once. The sequencing input was blood, either unsorted or a sorted T cell fraction (not recorded which). Receptors were obtained from a human donor who was either an allogeneic HSCT recipient or a stem cell or donor lymphocyte infusion donor (not recorded which). It is not recorded whose cells these are; they may come from a transplant donor. The CDR3 runs from the conserved cysteine through the conserved F or W. The D gene is left open where the match is weak. The size field is filled for only some rows; it gives once, few, many or a size class.

TRBV20-1	TRBJ2-2	.	.	TGCAGTGCTAGTAAGGGGTCCGGGGAGCTGTTTTTT	CSASKGSGELFF
TRBV29-1	TRBJ1-1	.	.	TGCGGCGTTGAGAGGACCTCGAACACTGAAGCTTTCTTT	CGVERTSNTEAFF
TRBV27	TRBJ2-3	few	.	TGTGCCAGCATTAGCTATACGCAGTATTTT	CASISYTQYF
TRBV7-9	TRBJ2-2	.	.	TGTGCCAGCAGCTTAGGTCCCGGGGAGCTGTTTTTT	CASSLGPGELFF
TRBV27	TRBJ1-5	.	.	TGTGCCAGCAGGGCATCCGGGGGTTTTAGTCAGCCCCAGCATTTT	CASRASGGFSQPQHF
TRBV20-1	TRBJ1-5	.	.	TGCAGTGCTAGAAACAGGGAGTATCAGCCCCAGCATTTT	CSARNREYQPQHF
TRBV7-2	TRBJ1-1	once	.	TGTGCCAGCAGCCTGACGGGATCCACTGAAGCTTTCTTT	CASSLTGSTEAFF
TRBV3-1	TRBJ2-2	once	.	TGTGCCAGCAGTCCGATCTGGGGGGAGCTGTTTTTT	CASSPIWGELFF
TRBV18	TRBJ2-1	.	.	TGTGCCAGCTCGATAGGAGGGGGGCAGCCATACAATGAGCAGTTCTTC	CASSIGGGQPYNEQFF
TRBV5-1	TRBJ2-7	few	.	TGCGCCAGCAGCGGTGGGCAGAGCTATGTACCCTACGAGCAGTACTTC	CASSGGQSYVPYEQYF
TRBV6-6	TRBJ1-5	few	TRBD1	TGTGCCAGCAGAGATTTCCCCGGACAGGGAAATCAGCCCCAGCATTTT	CASRDFPGQGNQPQHF
TRBV19	TRBJ2-4	.	.	TGTGCCAGTAGTATTATCAGGGGAAACAACATTCAGTACTTC	CASSIIRGNNIQYF
TRBV10-3	TRBJ2-7	once	TRBD1	TGTGCCATCAGTGAGGGACAGGGCCGGTTCGACGAGCAGTACTTC	CAISEGQGRFDEQYF
TRBV5-1	TRBJ2-7	few	.	TGCGCCAGCAGCTTGGGGAACCACCAGTACTTC	CASSLGNHQYF
TRBV4-3	TRBJ2-7	.	.	TGCGCCATCAGCCAAGAAATTCAGGCAGCCTACGAGCAGTACTTC	CAISQEIQAAYEQYF
TRBV6-5	TRBJ2-1	few	.	TGTGCCAGCAGTTACCGGGGGAATAACAATGAGCAGTTCTTC	CASSYRGNNNEQFF
TRBV13	TRBJ1-1	.	.	TGTGCCAGCAGCCCCCGACGTAGACGGGCTTTCTTT	CASSPRRRRAFF
TRBV7-9	TRBJ2-7	few	TRBD1	TGTGCCAGCAGCTTCGGGACAGGGACCTACGAGCAGTACTTC	CASSFGTGTYEQYF
TRBV29-1	TRBJ1-1	.	.	TGCAGCGTTCTAAACACTGAAGCTTTCTTT	CSVLNTEAFF
TRBV20-1	TRBJ1-5	.	.	TGCAGTGCTACAGACAGGAGACGAGGCTTCAATCAGCCCCAGCATTTT	CSATDRRRGFNQPQHF
TRBV20-1	TRBJ2-2	.	.	TGCAGTGCGAAAAGGGCCTATACCCACACCGGGGAGCTGTTTTTT	CSAKRAYTHTGELFF
TRBV12-3/TRBV12-4	TRBJ1-2	many	.	TGTGCCAGCAGTTTCCATTGGGAGGGGCAGAACTATGGCTACACCTTC	CASSFHWEGQNYGYTF
TRBV5-1	TRBJ2-1	.	.	TGCGCCAGCAGCCATGATCCCAATGAGCAGTTCTTC	CASSHDPNEQFF
TRBV6-1	TRBJ2-7	few	TRBD1	TGTGCCAGCAGTAAATCGACAGGGAGCTCCTACGAGCAGTACTTC	CASSKSTGSSYEQYF
TRBV20-1	TRBJ1-5	few	.	TGCAGTGCCAGGCGGACAGATCAGCCCCAGCATTTT	CSARRTDQPQHF
TRBV7-2	TRBJ2-1	.	TRBD2	TGTGCCAGCAGCTCCTTTACTAGCGGTTACAATGAGCAGTTCTTC	CASSSFTSGYNEQFF
TRBV7-2	TRBJ1-1	many	.	TGTGCCAGCAGCTCCCGCAGGGGAGGGACGAACACTGAAGCTTTCTTT	CASSSRRGGTNTEAFF
TRBV7-9	TRBJ2-3	few	TRBD1	TGTGCCAGCAGCCAGGACAGGCCTCTGGGAGATACGCAGTATTTT	CASSQDRPLGDTQYF
TRBV29-1	TRBJ1-2	few	.	TGCAGCGTTGAAGATAGGGCCCGACGTACCTTC	CSVEDRARRTF
TRBV7-9	TRBJ2-7	.	TRBD2	TGTGCCAGCAGCCCCGGACTAGCGGGAGGGCTCTTCTACGAGCAGTACTTC	CASSPGLAGGLFYEQYF
TRBV20-1	TRBJ1-2	.	TRBD1	TGCAGTGCTAGAGGGGGACAGGCCTTTGGGTATGGCTACACCTTC	CSARGGQAFGYGYTF
TRBV6-2/TRBV6-3	TRBJ1-1	.	.	TGTGCCAGCAGTTGCCCGCCCCACAGGCCGAACACTGAAGCTTTCTTT	CASSCPPHRPNTEAFF
TRBV19	TRBJ1-5	.	TRBD1	TGTGCCAGCGACAGGGGTAATCAGCCCCAGCATTTT	CASDRGNQPQHF
TRBV15	TRBJ2-4	few	.	TGTGCCACCAGCAGAGAGAGTTACCGGGCCAAAAACATTCAGTACTTC	CATSRESYRAKNIQYF
TRBV6-5	TRBJ2-2	.	.	TGTGCCAGCAGTTACGTGGGGGGTGGCGGGGAGCTGTTTTTT	CASSYVGGGGELFF
TRBV5-5	TRBJ2-7	.	TRBD2	TGTGCCAGCAGCCTCGGGGGGGCCGAGCAGTACTTC	CASSLGGAEQYF
TRBV6-2/TRBV6-3	TRBJ2-7	few	TRBD2	TGTGCCAGCAGTTATGATCTAGCGGGATCGGTCGAGCAGTACTTC	CASSYDLAGSVEQYF
TRBV20-1	TRBJ2-7	.	.	TGCAGTGCCAAAGCGGGACAGCGTCTCGAGCAGTACTTC	CSAKAGQRLEQYF
TRBV7-3	TRBJ2-2	few	TRBD2	TGTGCCAGCAGCTTATTAGCGGGAGGCGGCGGGGAGCTGTTTTTT	CASSLLAGGGGELFF
TRBV28	TRBJ2-3	.	.	TGTGCCAGCAGCCAACCGGGGTCCGATACGCAGTATTTT	CASSQPGSDTQYF
TRBV7-9	TRBJ2-7	.	.	TGTGCCAGCAGCTCCGGGGCGCTGAACTACGAGCAGTACTTC	CASSSGALNYEQYF
TRBV20-1	TRBJ1-1	few	TRBD1	TGCAGTGCTTCCCACAGGGGCACTGAAGCTTTCTTT	CSASHRGTEAFF
TRBV20-1	TRBJ2-1	few	.	TGCAGTGCTTTCACTAGCCTGGGGGAGCAGTTCTTC	CSAFTSLGEQFF
TRBV27	TRBJ2-7	few	.	TGTGCCAGCAGTGATACAAGCTACGAGCAGTACTTC	CASSDTSYEQYF
TRBV10-3	TRBJ1-5	few	.	TGTGCCATCAGTTATGACGGGGGCAATCAGCCCCAGCATTTT	CAISYDGGNQPQHF
TRBV5-4	TRBJ2-7	.	.	TGTGCCAGCAGCCCCGGGCGGTACTTC	CASSPGRYF
TRBV12-3/TRBV12-4	TRBJ1-3	few	.	TGTGCCAGCAGGGATACAGGGACAGGAAACACCATATATTTT	CASRDTGTGNTIYF
TRBV28	TRBJ1-1	.	TRBD1	TGTGCCAGCAGCCGCGGGACAGGGGGCATGAACACTGAAGCTTTCTTT	CASSRGTGGMNTEAFF
TRBV6-5	TRBJ1-1	.	.	TGTGCCAGCGCCGGATTGGGTCGTAGGGGAGCTTTCTTT	CASAGLGRRGAFF
TRBV5-6	TRBJ2-2	.	.	TGTGCCAGCAGCTTAGTGGCGGTAGGAGGCGGGGAGCTGTTTTTT	CASSLVAVGGGELFF
TRBV12-3/TRBV12-4	TRBJ2-5	once	.	TGTGCCAGCAGTCCCTCGGGAGAGACCCAGTACTTC	CASSPSGETQYF
TRBV20-1	TRBJ2-1	.	.	TGCAGCATGAAGGGGGAGGGCCTCTGGAGTGAGCAGTTCTTC	CSMKGEGLWSEQFF
TRBV29-1	TRBJ1-1	.	.	TGCAGCGTTGGTGGGGGGACTGAAGCTTTCTTT	CSVGGGTEAFF
TRBV4-1	TRBJ1-5	.	.	TGCGCCAGCAGCCAACTCCCTTGGGGGCCCCAGCATTTT	CASSQLPWGPQHF
TRBV24-1	TRBJ2-5	few	.	TGTGCCACCAGTGCCGGGACTGCCCAAGAGACCCAGTACTTC	CATSAGTAQETQYF
TRBV4-3	TRBJ1-4	few	TRBD1	TGCGCCAGCAGCCTCAGACAGGGCTGGGAAAAACTGTTTTTT	CASSLRQGWEKLFF
TRBV12-3/TRBV12-4	TRBJ2-7	few	.	TGTGCCAGCAGTTTAGCCGGTCGCCACGAGCAGTACTTC	CASSLAGRHEQYF